The source of this T cell receptor beta chain is a study of blood T cell repertoires in COVID-19. Repertoires were generated with immunoSEQ multiplex PCR, while TCRdb's copy carries only in-frame clones and drops some. The sample includes 180,000 or so clones, about 90% of them seen just once. This clone was seen a single time. Germline V CDR1 and CDR2: SGHRS, YFSETQ. V lost 2 bases, J lost 5 bases, and 8 bases stayed unmatched. This CDR3 is built from 16 residues. Source material: PBMCs or T cells enriched from blood (not recorded which). This clonotype originated in a human donor with acute COVID-19. The donor label of this sample is uncertain. This chain uses TRBV5-1 with TRBJ2-1, with 9 positions matching TRBD1. Here the CDR3 DNA reads TGCGCCAGCAGCTTCATTTCCGGGACAGGGAACAATGAGCAGTTCTTC. It yields the protein CASSFISGTGNNEQFF. Variable domain in full (rest from reference TRBV5-1 and TRBJ2-1): KAGVTQTPRYLIKTRGQQVTLSCSPISGHRSVSWYQQTPGQGLQFLFEYFSETQRNKGNFPGRFSGRQFSNSRSEMNVSTLELGDSALYLCASSFISGTGNNEQFFGPGTRLTVL.